Sequencing of this T cell receptor beta chain was carried out in a study of blood T cells in healthy people across ages. V was pared by 7 bases and J by 6 bases, with 16 bases between. Germline CDR1 and CDR2: MNHEY and SVGEGT. The CDR3 length is 14 residues. Next came a second PCR, run for about 7 to 12 cycles, which used a sample-barcoded 5' primer along with a J-beta primer mix. TCRdb recomputed calls from the 5' RACE reads with MiXCR, one row per CDR3 protein. The sample carries around 1,600,000 distinct CDR3 sequences, less than 45% recorded once. There are a few counts of this clonotype. Its antigen is currently unknown. Study outcomes and limitations: Strong correlation linked observed beta diversity and percent naive T cells. Possibly, changes in expanded clonotypes were confounded because donor CMV status was unknown. Age showed a roughly linear inverse relationship with TCR beta diversity per million T cells.

The chain links TRBV6-2 or TRBV6-3 to TRBJ2-1; the D gene is possibly TRBD2 (7 bases). The sample comprised blood. The sequence was obtained from a young woman in good health. The CDR3 region is CASTRTRGGNEQFF. The CDR3 bases are TGTGCCAGCACCCGGACTAGAGGGGGCAATGAGCAGTTCTTC.